This note documents a single TCR beta chain sequence. The record originates from a study of blood T cell repertoires in COVID-19. At the level of the study: Some COVID-19 samples were acute and others convalescent; all came from the United States, Italy and Spain.

Measured with immunoSEQ multiplex PCR; TCRdb has only the in-frame clones, and not every one. The table lists 110,000 or so clones, roughly 80% of them singletons, with around a sixth in the top ten. The sequenced sample was peripheral blood. The source of this sequence is an older woman with acute or convalescent COVID-19.

DNA for the CDR3: TGTGCCAGTAGTATATGGCAGACTTACAAGAACACCGGGGAGCTGTTTTTT. This codes for CASSIWQTYKNTGELFF. The V call is TRBV19, the J call TRBJ2-2; D not certain. The V and J ends lost 2 bases and 1 base respectively, with 14 bases between them. Germline values: CDR1 LNHDA, CDR2 SQIVND (reference sequence). This CDR3 spans 17 amino acids.